Shown below are 21 T cell receptor beta chains from a single sample sequenced in a study of blood T cell repertoires in COVID-19. Here immunoSEQ multiplex PCR was the method, and the copy in TCRdb shows in-frame clones only, minus some. The sample has 150,000 to 200,000 clones, about 85% seen once; the top ten hold 2.1%. Sequenced input: peripheral blood. These receptors were taken from a man between 65 and 80 years old with active or convalescent COVID-19.

Only a few counts were recorded for this clone. V usage is TRBV6-5 and J usage is TRBJ1-5; D perhaps matches TRBD1 (5 bases). Deletions cut 6 bases from V and 6 bases from J, with 15 bases between. CDR1 and CDR2 from the germline V gene are MNHEY and SVGAGI. The CDR3 is 14 amino acids. The CDR3 loop is CASSLVGGGQPQHF. CDR3 coding DNA: TGTGCCAGCAGCCTCGTTGGGGGGGGTCAGCCCCAGCATTTT.

This clone has just one count. The V and J genes are TRBV16 and TRBJ1-2; the D is unclear. The germline V gene has CDR1 KGHSY and CDR2 FQNENV. This CDR3 has 17 residues. Trimming left V 1 base short and J 0 bases short, with 15 bases between. The CDR3 is CASSQLNSQIANYGYTF. CDR3 in DNA: TGTGCCAGCAGCCAATTGAACAGCCAGATAGCTAACTATGGCTACACCTTC.

V gene TRBV28 combines with J gene TRBJ2-3; a possible D gene is TRBD1 (6 bases). Trimming removed 7 bases at V and 4 bases at J, with 9 bases between. Germline V gene lookup returns CDR1 MDHEN and CDR2 SYDVKM. The CDR3 totals 12 residues. CDR3 in DNA: TGTGCCAGCATCAACAGGGCAGATACGCAGTATTTT. It yields the protein CASINRADTQYF.

The chain carries TRBV7-2 and TRBJ2-3; 7 bases align to TRBD2. Germline loops: CDR1 SGHTA, CDR2 FQGNSA. This CDR3 comprises 12 residues. V lost 5 bases to trimming and J lost 6 bases; unmatched junction nucleotides: 2. CDR3 in DNA: TGTGCCAGCAGCATTAGCGGGGATACGCAGTATTTT. It encodes CASSISGDTQYF.

This chain links TRBV21-1 with TRBJ1-4; the table's D call of TRBD1 was not tested on the DNA. TRBV21-1 is classified as a pseudogene. The CDR3 extends over 14 amino acids. DNA for the CDR3: TGTGGAGGGACAGCCCCCCCAACGGATGAAAAACTGTTTTTT. This sequence encodes CGGTAPPTDEKLFF.

This clone occurred once. The CDR3 nucleotides read TGTGCCAGCAGTGAATCAGGGGTTGTAGACACCATATATTTT. Translated: CASSESGVVDTIYF. The chain has TRBV28 and TRBJ1-3, with D maybe TRBD1 (6 bases). Germline V lookup: CDR1 MDHEN, CDR2 SYDVKM. The CDR3 totals 14 residues. With 5 bases removed from V and 8 bases from J, the gap between germline ends came to 16 bases.

The J gene is TRBJ2-2, the V gene TRBV11-2; D ambiguous. V lost 5 bases and J lost 0, with 13 bases in between. CDR3 length: 16 amino acids. Germline lookup yields CDR1 SGHAT and CDR2 FQNNGV. The CDR3 reads CASSPRYPSNTGELFF. As DNA, the CDR3 is TGTGCCAGCAGCCCTAGGTATCCGTCGAACACCGGGGAGCTGTTTTTT.

The gene calls are TRBV7-2 and TRBJ1-3; no reliable D call. The CDR3 is 17 amino acids. V lost 5 bases to trimming and J lost 4 bases, with 21 bases between them. Per germline, CDR1 SGHTA and CDR2 FQGNSA. The CDR3 bases are TGTGCCAGCAGCCCCGCCCGGGTAGGAGCGACGGGAAACACCATATATTTT. This gives the protein CASSPARVGATGNTIYF.

The genes are TRBV2 and TRBJ2-5; a weak D match, TRBD2 (6 bases). The CDR3 spans 14 residues. CDR1 and CDR2 (germline): SNHLY, FYNNEI. Trimming shortened V by 7 bases and J by 5 bases, and 17 bases separated the two germline ends. Here the CDR3 DNA reads TGTGCCAGCAAAGGACACATTGGAGGGGAGACCCAGTACTTC. It is translated as CASKGHIGGETQYF.

This chain joins TRBV12-3 or TRBV12-4 and TRBJ1-2; D perhaps matches TRBD1 (5 bases). V dropped 3 bases and J dropped 7 bases, with 9 bases sitting between them. The CDR3 extends over 12 amino acids. CDR3 residues: CASSLGLFGYTF. The CDR3 coding sequence is TGTGCCAGCAGTTTGGGGCTTTTTGGCTACACCTTC.

The V gene is TRBV4-3, the J gene TRBJ2-1; the match to TRBD2 covers 14 bases. The germline V gene has CDR1 LGHNA and CDR2 YSLEER. The CDR3 totals 16 residues. The J segment lost 10 bases and the V segment lost 3 bases, leaving 8 bases of the junction unmatched. In nucleotides, the CDR3 is TGCGCCAGCAGCCAGGAGCCGGGACTAGCGGGAGACGAGCAGTTCTTC. This encodes CASSQEPGLAGDEQFF.

The chain links TRBV5-6 to TRBJ1-2, with 7 bases lining up with TRBD1. The CDR3 runs to 15 residues. The V gene's germline CDR1 is SGHDT and CDR2 YYEEEE. The V gene end was trimmed by 0 bases and the J gene end by 0 bases; junction bases not matched to a gene: 2. The CDR3 nucleotides are TGTGCCAGCAGCTTGGGACAGGGTTCTAACTATGGCTACACCTTC. It is translated as CASSLGQGSNYGYTF.

The chain links TRBV27 to TRBJ2-1; D might be TRBD1 (5 bases). This CDR3 comprises 15 residues. Germline CDR1 and CDR2: MNHEY and SMNVEV (reference sequence). V lost 0 bases, J lost 6 bases, and 12 bases lay in between. CDR3 bases: TGTGCCAGCAGTTTATCGGGCAGGGTGTTCAATGAGCAGTTCTTC. Translation gives CASSLSGRVFNEQFF.

The rearrangement links TRBV27 to TRBJ2-3, with 8 bases that match TRBD1. With V trimmed by 5 bases and J by 2 bases, 6 bases remained unmatched. The germline V gene encodes CDR1 MNHEY and CDR2 SMNVEV (reference sequence). This CDR3 has 15 amino acids. As DNA, the CDR3 is TGTGCCAGCAGTAACCGGGACAGGATCACAGATACGCAGTATTTT. It translates to CASSNRDRITDTQYF.

The genes are TRBV28 and TRBJ2-7; D is possibly TRBD1 (6 bases). Germline loops: CDR1 MDHEN, CDR2 SYDVKM. The V and J ends lost 7 bases and 0 bases respectively, with 7 bases between them. This CDR3 spans 12 amino acids. The CDR3, as DNA: TGTGCCAGCAACAGGGTCTCCTACGAGCAGTACTTC. Its protein product is CASNRVSYEQYF.

The rearrangement joins TRBV6-1 to TRBJ1-1; D unresolved. Per germline, CDR1 MNHNS and CDR2 SASEGT. V was shortened by 3 bases and J by 7 bases, with 12 bases between the two germline ends. The CDR3 extends over 13 amino acids. The CDR3 nucleotides read TGTGCCAGCAGTGAGACGGTCCGGGATGAAGCTTTCTTT. Protein sequence: CASSETVRDEAFF.

This chain connects TRBV28 to TRBJ1-1; D unclear. Trimming cost V 6 bases and J 4 bases, with 3 bases left between them. The CDR3 is 10 amino acids. CDR1 MDHEN and CDR2 SYDVKM come from the germline V gene. CDR3 nucleotide sequence: TGTGCCAGCAGGAGCACTGAAGCTTTCTTT. This sequence encodes CASRSTEAFF.

The chain has TRBV7-2 and TRBJ2-7, with TRBD2 matching 9 bases. There are 14 residues in the CDR3. CDR1 SGHTA and CDR2 FQGNSA come from the germline V gene. Losses at the gene ends were 3 bases for V and 3 bases for J; bases not matched to a gene: 3. CDR3 coding DNA: TGTGCCAGCAGCTTCACTAGCGGGTACTACGAGCAGTACTTC. As protein: CASSFTSGYYEQYF.

The chain uses TRBV19 and TRBJ2-7; a possible D gene is TRBD1 (5 bases). V was shortened by 3 bases and J by 6 bases, with 9 bases between the two germline ends. Germline CDR1 LNHDA, CDR2 SQIVND (reference sequence). The CDR3 spans 12 residues. In DNA form, the CDR3 reads TGTGCCAGTAGTATCGGGCAGGGCGAGCAGTACTTC. Translation gives CASSIGQGEQYF.

The genes are TRBV30 and TRBJ2-4, with TRBD2 matching over 9 bases. Unmatched junction bases numbered 14, after V lost 2 bases and J lost 0 bases. Looked up from germline, CDR1 is GTSNPN and CDR2 is SVGIG (reference sequence). The CDR3 length is 19 residues. The CDR3 here is CAWSTTEREVPVAKNIQYF. As DNA, the CDR3 is TGTGCCTGGAGTACAACGGAGCGGGAGGTACCAGTAGCCAAAAACATTCAGTACTTC. Full variable domain (outside the CDR3, taken from reference TRBV30 and TRBJ2-4): SQTIHQWPATLVQPVGSPLSLECTVEGTSNPNLYWYRQAAGRGLQLLFYSVGIGQISSEVPQNLSASRPQDRQFILSSKKLLLSDSGFYLCAWSTTEREVPVAKNIQYFGAGTRLSVL.

CDR3 DNA: TGTGCCAGCAGCCTCGGACAGGGGAATGAAAAACTGTTTTTT. Amino acid sequence: CASSLGQGNEKLFF. J is TRBJ1-4 and V is TRBV6-5; 9 bases are a match to TRBD1. The junction had 4 bases not matched to a gene; V was cut back by 6 bases and J by 5 bases. There are 14 residues in the CDR3. Per germline, CDR1 MNHEY and CDR2 SVGAGI.